This T cell receptor (beta chain) was obtained from a study of T cell clonality in common variable immunodeficiency. This clone was recorded many times. The read ends 3 residues before the CDR3 terminus; that terminus is restored from the germline J gene. The CDR3 contains 14 residues. Germline values: CDR1 SGHRS, CDR2 YFSETQ. Trimming took 0 bases from V and 5 from J; bases not matched to a gene: 4. Using immunoSEQ multiplex PCR, the repertoire was profiled, and TCRdb retains in-frame clones only, with some absent. The sample is made up of some 43,000 clones, none counted only once. The TCR was taken from a person between 18 and 75 years old in good health. Specimen: peripheral blood mononuclear cells. The rearrangement links TRBV5-1 to TRBJ2-7, with 8 bases identical to TRBD1. CDR3 in amino acids: CASSLGQGSNEQYF. Incomplete CDR3 DNA: TGCGCCAGCAGCTTGGGACAGGGGAGCAACGAG.